This is a list of T cell receptor beta chains from one sample in a study of T cells in Graves' hyperthyroidism and ophthalmopathy. TCRdb processed the multiplex PCR reads anew with MiXCR; each CDR3 protein has one entry. Of 500,000 to 650,000 distinct CDR3 sequences in the sample, more than 15% are singletons; the top ten hold about 16%. The sample was blood. Receptor source: a woman aged 18-29 years with Graves' ophthalmopathy. Each CDR3 is given with its conserved first and last residue. The D gene is left open where the match is weak. Rows give clone size only sometimes, using once, few, many, or a class for an expanded clone.

size: many; V: TRBV5-1; length: 18; J: TRBJ2-1; D: TRBD2; CDR3: CASSSRTSGGVSYNEQFF; DNA: TGCGCCAGCAGCTCAAGGACTAGCGGGGGGGTTTCCTACAATGAGCAGTTCTTC
size: many; V: TRBV7-2; length: 16; J: TRBJ2-3; D: TRBD1; CDR3: CASTIGQGNVPDTQYF; DNA: TGTGCCAGCACCATCGGACAGGGTAACGTCCCAGATACGCAGTATTTT
size: .; V: TRBV3-1; length: 16; J: TRBJ1-2; D: TRBD1; CDR3: CASSRIAGTGSYGYTF; DNA: TGTGCCAGCAGCCGCATAGCCGGGACAGGGTCATATGGCTACACCTTC
size: .; V: TRBV7-3; length: 16; J: TRBJ2-2; D: .; CDR3: CASSLLGGSNPGELFF; DNA: TGTGCCAGCAGCTTATTGGGGGGCTCGAATCCCGGGGAGCTGTTTTTT
size: many; V: TRBV28; length: 15; J: TRBJ1-1; D: .; CDR3: CASSLDGDAYTEAFF; DNA: TGTGCCAGCAGTTTAGACGGGGATGCGTACACTGAAGCTTTCTTT
size: few; V: TRBV4-1; length: 16; J: TRBJ1-5; D: TRBD1; CDR3: CASSQPGTGNNQPQHF; DNA: TGCGCCAGCAGCCAGCCCGGGACAGGGAACAATCAGCCCCAGCATTTT
size: many; V: TRBV27; length: 12; J: TRBJ1-2; D: .; CDR3: CASSPQGTGYTF; DNA: TGTGCCAGCAGTCCACAGGGCACTGGCTACACCTTC
size: many; V: TRBV11-1; length: 15; J: TRBJ2-1; D: TRBD2; CDR3: CASSLVAGGYNEQFF; DNA: TGTGCCAGCAGCTTAGTCGCGGGAGGCTACAATGAGCAGTTCTTC
size: many; V: TRBV27; length: 18; J: TRBJ1-5; D: .; CDR3: CASGVGGANRLSNQPQHF; DNA: TGTGCCAGTGGGGTGGGGGGCGCGAACAGATTAAGCAATCAGCCCCAGCATTTT
size: many; V: TRBV13; length: 16; J: TRBJ2-3; D: TRBD1; CDR3: CASSWWTGGRADTQYF; DNA: TGTGCCAGCTCTTGGTGGACAGGGGGAAGAGCAGATACGCAGTATTTT
size: many; V: TRBV6-1; length: 11; J: TRBJ1-1; D: .; CDR3: CASKGHTEAFF; DNA: TGTGCCAGCAAGGGGCATACTGAAGCTTTCTTT